The T cell receptor (beta chain) under discussion was sequenced for a study of response to subunit inactivated influenza vaccine. Trimming pared 4 bases from V and 5 bases from J, leaving 6 bases between. CDR1 is SGHTA and CDR2 is FQGNSA in the germline V gene. The CDR3 consists of 12 residues. Each CDR3 protein gets one entry after TCRdb re-called the RT-PCR reads with MiXCR. Among 170,000 or so distinct CDR3 sequences listed, about 10% were seen once. In its sample, this clonotype was seen a few times. J is TRBJ2-1 and V is TRBV7-2; no definite D call. The specimen was CD8+ T cells sorted from PBMCs, collected around 2 years after vaccination. This clonotype was obtained from a man aged 50 to 69 who received an inactivated influenza vaccine. CDR3 DNA: TGTGCCAGCAGCTCTAATAACAATGAGCAGTTCTTC. Translation: CASSSNNNEQFF.